One and the same sample provided the 16 T cell receptor beta chains below, sequenced in a study of blood T cell repertoires in COVID-19. Libraries were prepared by immunoSEQ multiplex PCR; TCRdb keeps only in-frame clonotypes and omits some of them. The repertoire has 95,000 to 150,000 clones, about 88% of them found once; the top ten carry about 1%. The specimen sequenced was peripheral blood. Receptors originate from an elderly woman with acute or convalescent COVID-19.

The gene calls are TRBV5-6 and TRBJ2-5; the match to TRBD2 covers 12 bases. Trimming cost V 3 bases and J 5 bases; bases outside gene matches: 8. Germline CDR1 reads SGHDT; CDR2 reads YYEEEE. The CDR3 loop spans 16 amino acids. This chain's CDR3 is CASSYLAGGLVETQYF. In DNA form, the CDR3 reads TGTGCCAGCAGCTACCTAGCGGGAGGGCTTGTTGAGACCCAGTACTTC.

This chain connects TRBV10-1 to TRBJ1-2; 12 nucleotides agree with TRBD1. The CDR3 is 14 residues long. Germline CDR1 WNHNN, CDR2 SYGVQD (reference sequence). J gave up 4 bases and V 8 bases, and 5 bases lay outside the gene matches. Here the CDR3 reads CASAPGQGAYGYTF. DNA for the CDR3: TGCGCCAGCGCCCCGGGACAGGGGGCCTATGGCTACACCTTC.

This chain connects TRBV28 to TRBJ1-1; TRBD1 matches 8 bases. Per the germline V gene, CDR1 is MDHEN and CDR2 is SYDVKM. This CDR3 spans 14 amino acids. After removal of 6 bases from V and 2 bases from J, the junction contained 5 bases not matched to a gene. Here the CDR3 DNA reads TGTGCCAGCAGGAGGGACAGGACCAACACTGAAGCTTTCTTT. Amino acid sequence: CASRRDRTNTEAFF.

The chain combines TRBV25-1 with TRBJ2-1; the match to TRBD1 covers 7 bases. V lost 3 bases to trimming and J lost 6 bases; unmatched junction nucleotides: 8. This CDR3 is built from 15 residues. CDR1 and CDR2 (germline): MGHDK, SYGVNS. CDR3 DNA: TGTGCCAGCAGTGAGGGGGACAGTCGCTTCAATGAGCAGTTCTTC. Translation: CASSEGDSRFNEQFF.

CDR3 loop: CASSLANRDSNQPQHF. Written as DNA, the CDR3 is TGTGCCAGCAGCTTAGCAAACAGGGATAGCAATCAGCCCCAGCATTTT. The V and J genes are TRBV7-6 and TRBJ1-5; weak D call: TRBD1 (6 bases). This CDR3 is built from 16 residues. Germline loops: CDR1 SGHVS, CDR2 FNYEAQ. Trimming left V 0 bases short and J 0 bases short, with 9 bases between.

For the CDR3, the DNA is TGTGCCAGCAGTGCCGGGACACTAGCTGGGGCCAACGTCCTGACTTTC. As protein: CASSAGTLAGANVLTF. The J gene is TRBJ2-6, the V gene TRBV5-8; possibly TRBD1 for D (6 bases). The CDR3 has 16 residues. CDR1 and CDR2 from the germline V gene are SGHTS and YDEGEE. Trimming took off 5 bases at V and 2 bases at J, with 14 bases between the two ends.

V gene TRBV6-1 combines with J gene TRBJ2-7; D gene unclear. V dropped 3 bases and J dropped 3 bases, with 9 bases sitting between them. Germline CDR1 reads MNHNS; CDR2 reads SASEGT. The CDR3 is made up of 13 amino acids. CDR3 in amino acids: CASSDRYSYEQYF. As DNA, the CDR3 is TGTGCCAGCAGTGACCGATATAGCTACGAGCAGTACTTC.

The genes are TRBV2 and TRBJ1-1; the match to TRBD1 covers 7 bases. The trim removed 6 bases at V and 2 bases at J, leaving 6 bases unmatched. CDR1 is SNHLY, CDR2 FYNNEI, per germline. The CDR3 consists of 14 residues. This CDR3 is CASRTGTTNTEAFF. The CDR3 nucleotides are TGTGCCAGCAGGACAGGGACAACTAACACTGAAGCTTTCTTT.

The rearrangement uses TRBV6-5 and TRBJ1-2; D is unclear. V dropped 6 bases and J dropped 1 base, with 15 bases sitting between them. The CDR3 has 15 residues. CDR1 is MNHEY, CDR2 SVGAGI, per germline. CDR3 bases: TGTGCCAGCAGCGCCCGCGGGTCAAGTAACTATGGCTACACCTTC. This translates into CASSARGSSNYGYTF.

V and J are TRBV3-1 (or the pseudogene TRBV3-2) and TRBJ2-5; 9 bases are shared with TRBD1. The CDR3 runs 15 residues. With 5 bases clipped from V and 5 bases from J, the junction kept 9 bases outside the gene matches. The V gene's germline CDR1 is LGHDT and CDR2 YNNKEL (reference sequence). The DNA of the CDR3 is TGTGCCAGCAGCGAGATAGGGGACAGGGCGGAGACCCAGTACTTC. It specifies CASSEIGDRAETQYF.

V usage is TRBV5-6 and J usage is TRBJ1-1; a possible D gene is TRBD1 (5 bases). V shed 0 bases and J shed 0 bases, with 6 bases lying between them. CDR3 length: 14 amino acids. The germline V gene encodes CDR1 SGHDT and CDR2 YYEEEE. The CDR3 loop reads CASSLEGMNTEAFF. CDR3 DNA: TGTGCCAGCAGCTTGGAGGGGATGAACACTGAAGCTTTCTTT.

The gene calls are TRBV12-3 or TRBV12-4 and TRBJ1-2; no firm D call. V was cut by 2 bases and J by 11 bases, with 9 bases left in between. The CDR3 totals 11 residues. The CDR3 DNA is TGTGCCAGCAGTTTACTGGGGAGTTACACCTTC. Protein sequence: CASSLLGSYTF.

The chain uses TRBV5-1 and TRBJ2-3; the D gene is possibly TRBD1 (5 bases). Germline V gene data show CDR1 as SGHRS and CDR2 as YFSETQ. V gave up 2 bases and J gave up 3 bases, with 10 bases separating them. This CDR3 comprises 14 residues. CDR3 loop: CASSFGAETDTQYF. The CDR3 coding sequence is TGCGCCAGCAGCTTTGGGGCCGAAACAGATACGCAGTATTTT.

The chain has TRBV4-2 and TRBJ2-7; 7 bases line up with TRBD1. CDR1 and CDR2 from the germline V gene are LGHNA and YNFKEQ. CDR3 size: 16 residues. V gave up 2 bases and J gave up 0 bases; unmatched junction bases: 7. For the CDR3, the DNA is TGTGCCAGCAGCCAACTAGCCGGGACAGTCTCCTACGAGCAGTACTTC. Its translation: CASSQLAGTVSYEQYF.

This chain uses TRBV12-3 or TRBV12-4 with TRBJ2-3; possible D gene TRBD2, 6 bases. This CDR3 is 13 amino acids long. The ends were cut back, 3 bases at V and 6 bases at J, with 10 bases in the middle. CDR3 sequence: CASSFGGDDTQYF. Here the CDR3 DNA reads TGTGCCAGCAGTTTTGGAGGGGATGATACGCAGTATTTT.

The chain combines TRBV28 with TRBJ1-1, with 8 bases that match TRBD1. Germline CDR1 is MDHEN and CDR2 is SYDVKM. Unmatched junction bases numbered 11, after V lost 6 bases and J lost 5 bases. The CDR3 has 15 residues. The CDR3 is CASRSPGTGRTEAFF. The CDR3 DNA follows: TGTGCCAGCAGGTCACCCGGGACAGGTAGGACTGAAGCTTTCTTT.